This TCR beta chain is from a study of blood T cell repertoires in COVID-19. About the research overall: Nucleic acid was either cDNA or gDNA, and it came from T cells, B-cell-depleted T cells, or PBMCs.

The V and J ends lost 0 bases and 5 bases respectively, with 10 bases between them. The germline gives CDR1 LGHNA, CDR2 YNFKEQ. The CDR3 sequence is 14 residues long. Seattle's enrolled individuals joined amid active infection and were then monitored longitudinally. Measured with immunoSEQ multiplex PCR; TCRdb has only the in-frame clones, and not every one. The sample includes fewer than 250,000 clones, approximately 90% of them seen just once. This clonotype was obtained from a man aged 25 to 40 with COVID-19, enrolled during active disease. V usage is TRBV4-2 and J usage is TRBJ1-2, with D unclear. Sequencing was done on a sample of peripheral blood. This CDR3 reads CASSQEASAYGYTF. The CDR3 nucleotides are TGTGCCAGCAGCCAAGAAGCGTCCGCTTATGGCTACACCTTC.